A selection of T cell receptor beta chains follows, all from one sample in a study of siplizumab effects on memory and regulatory T cells. Profiled with immunoSEQ multiplex PCR; TCRdb holds only in-frame clones, not every one. In the table there are some 73,000 clones, 93% of which are singletons. Material: CD8+ T cells sorted from blood. The receptors originated from a human donor in good health. CDR3s include the opening cysteine and the closing phenylalanine or tryptophan. The D gene is left open where the match is weak. Some rows mark clone size as missing; the rest say once, few, many or name a class of expanded clone.

J gene: TRBJ2-2; D gene: -; clone size: -; V gene: TRBV5-4; CDR3 protein: CASSNIIVTGELFF; CDR3 DNA: TGTGCCAGCAGCAACATCATTGTCACCGGGGAGCTGTTTTTT
J gene: TRBJ2-3; D gene: TRBD2; clone size: -; V gene: TRBV7-8; CDR3 protein: CASSFLLAGGDTQYF; CDR3 DNA: TGTGCCAGCAGCTTTCTGCTAGCGGGGGGGGATACGCAGTATTTT
J gene: TRBJ2-1; D gene: -; clone size: -; V gene: TRBV5-6; CDR3 protein: CASSFVFDNEQFF; CDR3 DNA: TGTGCCAGCAGCTTCGTATTTGACAATGAGCAGTTCTTC
J gene: TRBJ2-3; D gene: -; clone size: few; V gene: TRBV6-4; CDR3 protein: CASSDSATDTQYF; CDR3 DNA: TGTGCCAGCAGTGACTCGGCCACAGATACGCAGTATTTT
J gene: TRBJ2-3; D gene: -; clone size: -; V gene: TRBV7-9; CDR3 protein: CASSPMPSTDTQYF; CDR3 DNA: TGTGCCAGCAGCCCCATGCCTTCCACAGATACGCAGTATTTT
J gene: TRBJ1-2; D gene: -; clone size: -; V gene: TRBV29-1; CDR3 protein: CSDLAGESNYGYTF; CDR3 DNA: TGCAGCGACCTCGCAGGAGAAAGTAACTATGGCTACACCTTC
J gene: TRBJ1-1; D gene: TRBD1; clone size: -; V gene: TRBV6-4; CDR3 protein: CASSLPGQELNMNTEAFF; CDR3 DNA: TGTGCCAGCAGCCTACCTGGACAGGAGCTGAACATGAACACTGAAGCTTTCTTT
J gene: TRBJ2-2; D gene: TRBD2; clone size: -; V gene: TRBV2; CDR3 protein: CASSETSGANTGELFF; CDR3 DNA: TGTGCCAGCAGTGAGACTAGCGGGGCCAACACCGGGGAGCTGTTTTTT
J gene: TRBJ2-7; D gene: TRBD1; clone size: -; V gene: TRBV7-9; CDR3 protein: CASSLGGTDYEQYF; CDR3 DNA: TGTGCCAGCAGCTTAGGGGGGACAGACTACGAGCAGTACTTC
J gene: TRBJ1-2; D gene: -; clone size: -; V gene: TRBV7-9; CDR3 protein: CASSLAPSSNYGYTF; CDR3 DNA: TGTGCCAGCAGCTTGGCGCCTTCCTCTAACTATGGCTACACCTTC
J gene: TRBJ1-6; D gene: -; clone size: -; V gene: TRBV9; CDR3 protein: CASSVAGSPPLHF; CDR3 DNA: TGTGCCAGCAGCGTCGCTGGGTCTCCTCCCCTCCACTTT
J gene: TRBJ2-1; D gene: -; clone size: -; V gene: TRBV9; CDR3 protein: CASSTGTGHNEQFF; CDR3 DNA: TGTGCCAGCAGCACCGGGACTGGACACAATGAGCAGTTCTTC
J gene: TRBJ2-4; D gene: TRBD2; clone size: once; V gene: TRBV5-4; CDR3 protein: CASSQRGGDKNIQYF; CDR3 DNA: TGTGCCAGCAGCCAGCGGGGGGGCGACAAAAACATTCAGTACTTC
J gene: TRBJ1-6; D gene: -; clone size: -; V gene: TRBV19; CDR3 protein: CASSIAAGENSPLHF; CDR3 DNA: TGTGCCAGTAGTATAGCGGCAGGGGAGAATTCACCCCTCCACTTT
J gene: TRBJ1-1; D gene: -; clone size: -; V gene: TRBV2; CDR3 protein: CANQPGRLNTEAFF; CDR3 DNA: TGTGCCAACCAACCGGGACGGCTGAACACTGAAGCTTTCTTT
J gene: TRBJ1-1; D gene: TRBD1; clone size: -; V gene: TRBV19; CDR3 protein: CASSSSRQGITEAFF; CDR3 DNA: TGTGCCAGTAGTAGCTCCAGACAGGGTATTACTGAAGCTTTCTTT
J gene: TRBJ2-7; D gene: -; clone size: -; V gene: TRBV9; CDR3 protein: CASSVEGEWDEQYF; CDR3 DNA: TGTGCCAGCAGCGTAGAGGGGGAATGGGACGAGCAGTACTTC
J gene: TRBJ2-7; D gene: -; clone size: -; V gene: TRBV6-5; CDR3 protein: CASRNSPGSSYEQYF; CDR3 DNA: TGTGCCAGCAGGAACTCTCCTGGTAGCTCCTACGAGCAGTACTTC
J gene: TRBJ1-6; D gene: TRBD1; clone size: -; V gene: TRBV30; CDR3 protein: CAWSALTGLGSPLHF; CDR3 DNA: TGTGCCTGGAGTGCGTTGACAGGGCTTGGTTCACCCCTCCACTTT
J gene: TRBJ2-1; D gene: -; clone size: -; V gene: TRBV9; CDR3 protein: CASSVDGGSINEQFF; CDR3 DNA: TGTGCCAGCAGCGTAGACGGGGGCTCTATCAATGAGCAGTTCTTC
J gene: TRBJ1-5; D gene: TRBD1; clone size: few; V gene: TRBV27; CDR3 protein: CASSLGQVGQPQHF; CDR3 DNA: TGTGCCAGCAGTTTGGGACAGGTCGGTCAGCCCCAGCATTTT
J gene: TRBJ1-5; D gene: TRBD1; clone size: -; V gene: TRBV5-1; CDR3 protein: CASSLGQGSNQPQHF; CDR3 DNA: TGCGCCAGCAGCTTGGGACAGGGAAGCAATCAGCCCCAGCATTTT
J gene: TRBJ1-2; D gene: TRBD1; clone size: -; V gene: TRBV13; CDR3 protein: CASSSTGGQGDGYTF; CDR3 DNA: TGTGCCAGCAGCTCAACCGGGGGACAGGGAGATGGCTACACCTTC
J gene: TRBJ2-3; D gene: TRBD2; clone size: -; V gene: TRBV9; CDR3 protein: CASSVGGASGGLRDTQYF; CDR3 DNA: TGTGCCAGCAGCGTAGGAGGGGCTAGCGGGGGGTTGAGGGATACGCAGTATTTT
J gene: TRBJ1-4; D gene: TRBD1; clone size: -; V gene: TRBV4-3; CDR3 protein: CASSQDQGDSYEKLFF; CDR3 DNA: TGCGCCAGCAGCCAAGATCAGGGGGACTCCTATGAAAAACTGTTTTTT
J gene: TRBJ2-5; D gene: TRBD2; clone size: -; V gene: TRBV7-6; CDR3 protein: CASSQVPSTSGEETQYF; CDR3 DNA: TGTGCCAGCAGCCAAGTCCCTTCGACTAGCGGGGAAGAGACCCAGTACTTC
J gene: TRBJ1-2; D gene: TRBD1; clone size: once; V gene: TRBV9; CDR3 protein: CASSEARVQPDRLFGYTF; CDR3 DNA: TGTGCCAGCAGCGAGGCGCGAGTCCAGCCGGACAGGCTGTTTGGCTACACCTTC
J gene: TRBJ2-3; D gene: TRBD2; clone size: -; V gene: TRBV2; CDR3 protein: CASSVGLADTDTQYF; CDR3 DNA: TGTGCCAGCAGTGTGGGGCTAGCGGACACAGATACGCAGTATTTT
J gene: TRBJ1-2; D gene: -; clone size: -; V gene: TRBV19; CDR3 protein: CASNLLLGENYGYTF; CDR3 DNA: TGTGCCAGTAATCTTCTTTTAGGGGAGAACTATGGCTACACCTTC
J gene: TRBJ1-2; D gene: TRBD1; clone size: -; V gene: TRBV5-1; CDR3 protein: CASRFRTGLLYGYTF; CDR3 DNA: TGCGCCAGCAGATTTAGGACAGGACTACTCTATGGCTACACCTTC
J gene: TRBJ2-7; D gene: -; clone size: -; V gene: TRBV2; CDR3 protein: CASSVPTAGPSYEQYF; CDR3 DNA: TGTGCCAGCAGCGTCCCCACCGCGGGGCCCTCCTACGAGCAGTACTTC
J gene: TRBJ1-2; D gene: -; clone size: -; V gene: TRBV18; CDR3 protein: CASSPDSTSYGYTF; CDR3 DNA: TGTGCCAGCTCACCGGACAGTACGAGCTATGGCTACACCTTC
J gene: TRBJ2-7; D gene: -; clone size: -; V gene: TRBV6-5; CDR3 protein: CASSSRGSVDEQYF; CDR3 DNA: TGTGCCAGCAGTTCGAGGGGGTCCGTGGACGAGCAGTACTTC
J gene: TRBJ2-1; D gene: -; clone size: -; V gene: TRBV5-5; CDR3 protein: CASSSGLEQFF; CDR3 DNA: TGTGCCAGCAGCTCTGGGTTGGAGCAGTTCTTC
J gene: TRBJ2-7; D gene: -; clone size: -; V gene: TRBV7-9; CDR3 protein: CASSLEEYYEQYF; CDR3 DNA: TGTGCCAGCAGCTTAGAGGAGTATTACGAGCAGTACTTC
J gene: TRBJ2-7; D gene: -; clone size: medium-sized; V gene: TRBV6-6; CDR3 protein: CASSPRDGLYEQYF; CDR3 DNA: TGTGCCAGCAGTCCTAGGGACGGACTCTACGAGCAGTACTTC
J gene: TRBJ2-7; D gene: -; clone size: -; V gene: TRBV11-2; CDR3 protein: CASINPDSLAEQYF; CDR3 DNA: TGTGCCAGCATCAACCCGGACAGTTTAGCCGAGCAGTACTTC
J gene: TRBJ2-5; D gene: -; clone size: -; V gene: TRBV4-2; CDR3 protein: CASSQDVDGLETQYF; CDR3 DNA: TGTGCCAGCAGCCAAGATGTTGACGGGCTGGAGACCCAGTACTTC
J gene: TRBJ2-1; D gene: -; clone size: once; V gene: TRBV29-1; CDR3 protein: CSVDIDGASHNEQFF; CDR3 DNA: TGCAGCGTTGACATAGATGGGGCATCACACAATGAGCAGTTCTTC
J gene: TRBJ2-3; D gene: TRBD2; clone size: -; V gene: TRBV4-2; CDR3 protein: CASSQEQAGGALSDTQYF; CDR3 DNA: TGTGCCAGCAGCCAAGAACAGGCCGGGGGGGCCCTGTCAGATACGCAGTATTTT
J gene: TRBJ1-1; D gene: -; clone size: -; V gene: TRBV19; CDR3 protein: CASSLTGLNTEAFF; CDR3 DNA: TGTGCCAGTAGCTTGACAGGCTTGAACACTGAAGCTTTCTTT
J gene: TRBJ2-5; D gene: TRBD2; clone size: -; V gene: TRBV7-9; CDR3 protein: CASSPRGGVETQYF; CDR3 DNA: TGTGCCAGCAGCCCCCGGGGGGGGGTGGAGACCCAGTACTTC
J gene: TRBJ1-5; D gene: -; clone size: -; V gene: TRBV9; CDR3 protein: CASSAGAGGSNQPQHF; CDR3 DNA: TGTGCCAGCAGCGCAGGGGCCGGGGGGAGCAATCAGCCCCAGCATTTT
J gene: TRBJ2-5; D gene: -; clone size: -; V gene: TRBV4-2; CDR3 protein: CASSERVGGKETQYF; CDR3 DNA: TGTGCCAGCAGCGAAAGGGTGGGGGGCAAGGAGACCCAGTACTTC
J gene: TRBJ2-7; D gene: TRBD2; clone size: -; V gene: TRBV11-3; CDR3 protein: CASSLAGDYEQYF; CDR3 DNA: TGTGCCAGCAGTCTAGCGGGGGACTACGAGCAGTACTTC
J gene: TRBJ1-5; D gene: -; clone size: -; V gene: TRBV7-9; CDR3 protein: CASSLDEAQPQHF; CDR3 DNA: TGTGCCAGCAGCTTAGACGAGGCTCAGCCCCAGCATTTT
J gene: TRBJ2-5; D gene: TRBD2; clone size: -; V gene: TRBV6-1; CDR3 protein: CASEIASGGGETQYF; CDR3 DNA: TGTGCCAGCGAGATCGCTAGCGGGGGTGGGGAGACCCAGTACTTC
J gene: TRBJ1-1; D gene: -; clone size: -; V gene: TRBV6-1; CDR3 protein: CASSEWVTEAFF; CDR3 DNA: TGTGCCAGCAGTGAATGGGTCACTGAAGCTTTCTTT
J gene: TRBJ1-1; D gene: -; clone size: -; V gene: TRBV13; CDR3 protein: CASSLNNQRLNTEAFF; CDR3 DNA: TGTGCCAGCAGCCTCAACAATCAGCGACTGAACACTGAAGCTTTCTTT
J gene: TRBJ2-1; D gene: TRBD2; clone size: -; V gene: TRBV5-1; CDR3 protein: CASSLAGGTGNEQFF; CDR3 DNA: TGCGCCAGCAGCTTAGCGGGGGGTACGGGCAATGAGCAGTTCTTC
J gene: TRBJ2-7; D gene: -; clone size: -; V gene: TRBV13; CDR3 protein: CASSPRKDGNVGYEQYF; CDR3 DNA: TGTGCCAGCAGCCCCCGCAAGGACGGCAACGTCGGGTACGAGCAGTACTTC
J gene: TRBJ1-4; D gene: -; clone size: -; V gene: TRBV6-6; CDR3 protein: CASSYSSTEKLFF; CDR3 DNA: TGTGCCAGCAGTTACTCATCGACCGAAAAACTGTTTTTT